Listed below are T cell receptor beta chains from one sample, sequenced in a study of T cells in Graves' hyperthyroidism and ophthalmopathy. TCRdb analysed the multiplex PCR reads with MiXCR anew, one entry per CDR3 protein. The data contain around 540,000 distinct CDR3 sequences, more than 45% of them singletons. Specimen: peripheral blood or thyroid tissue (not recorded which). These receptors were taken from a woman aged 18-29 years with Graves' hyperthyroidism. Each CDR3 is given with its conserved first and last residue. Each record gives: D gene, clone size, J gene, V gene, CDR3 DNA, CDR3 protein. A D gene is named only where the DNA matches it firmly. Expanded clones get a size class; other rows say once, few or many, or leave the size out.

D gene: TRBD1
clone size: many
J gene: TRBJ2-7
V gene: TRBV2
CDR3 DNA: TGTGCCAGCAGTACTGGGGACAGGGCAGGTGAAAACGAGCAGTACTTC
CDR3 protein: CASSTGDRAGENEQYF

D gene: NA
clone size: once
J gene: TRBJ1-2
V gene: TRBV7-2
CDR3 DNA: TGTGCCAGCAGCCCCCGGGCACCCGCTAACTATGGCTACACCTTC
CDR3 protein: CASSPRAPANYGYTF

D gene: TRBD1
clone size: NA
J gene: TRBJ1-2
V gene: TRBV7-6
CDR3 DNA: TGTGCCAGCAGCCCCGGACAGGCGGGAGGCTACACCTTC
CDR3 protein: CASSPGQAGGYTF

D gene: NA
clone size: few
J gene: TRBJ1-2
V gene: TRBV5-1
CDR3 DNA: TGCGCCAGCAGCTTGGGGACAAGCCTGAGTGGCTACACCTTC
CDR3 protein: CASSLGTSLSGYTF

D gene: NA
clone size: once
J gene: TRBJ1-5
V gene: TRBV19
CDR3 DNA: TGTGCCAGTAGCCTCACGCACAGGGTTTCAAATCAGCCCCAGCATTTT
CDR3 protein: CASSLTHRVSNQPQHF

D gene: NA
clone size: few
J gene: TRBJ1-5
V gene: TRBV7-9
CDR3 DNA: TGTGCCAGCAGCCCCATCACTGGGCGGAGCAATCAGCCCCAGCATTTT
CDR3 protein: CASSPITGRSNQPQHF

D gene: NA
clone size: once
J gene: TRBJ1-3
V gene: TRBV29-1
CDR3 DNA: TGCAGCGTTGAAGATATAAGGTTT
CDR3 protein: CSVEDIRF

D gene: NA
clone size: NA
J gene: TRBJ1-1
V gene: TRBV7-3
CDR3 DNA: TGTGCCAGCAGCTTAAGAGGGGCTTTCTTT
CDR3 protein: CASSLRGAFF

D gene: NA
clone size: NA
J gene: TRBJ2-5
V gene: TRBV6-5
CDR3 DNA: TGTGCCATCAGTTACTCGCTGACTAGCCAAGAGACCCAGTACTTC
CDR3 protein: CAISYSLTSQETQYF

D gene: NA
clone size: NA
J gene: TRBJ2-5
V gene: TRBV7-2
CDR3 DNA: TGTGCCAGCAGCTCCTCGGGCGGGCGGTTCCAAGAGACCCAGTACTTC
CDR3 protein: CASSSSGGRFQETQYF

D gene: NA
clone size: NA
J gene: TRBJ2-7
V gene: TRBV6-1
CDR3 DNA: TGTGCCAGCAGTTTCCTGACCCAGGGTGAGCAGTACTTC
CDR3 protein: CASSFLTQGEQYF

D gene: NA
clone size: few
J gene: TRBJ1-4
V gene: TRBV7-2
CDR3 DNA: TGTGCCAGCAGCTCCAGTGTGGAAACTAATGAAAAACTGTTTTTT
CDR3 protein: CASSSSVETNEKLFF

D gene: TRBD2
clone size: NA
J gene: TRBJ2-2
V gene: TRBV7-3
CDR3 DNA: TGTGCCAGCAGCCGGAGGAGCGGGACGGGCACCGGGGAGCTGTTTTTT
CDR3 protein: CASSRRSGTGTGELFF

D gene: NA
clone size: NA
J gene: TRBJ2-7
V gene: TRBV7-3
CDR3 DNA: TGTGCCAGCAGTCCCGGGATGTCCCGCGAGCAGTACTTC
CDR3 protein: CASSPGMSREQYF

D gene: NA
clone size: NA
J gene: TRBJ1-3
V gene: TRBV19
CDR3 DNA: TGTGCCAGTAGCCTACCGAACCAGGGCTCTGGAAACACCATATATTTT
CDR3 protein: CASSLPNQGSGNTIYF

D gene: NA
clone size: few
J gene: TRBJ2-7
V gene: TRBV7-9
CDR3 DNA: TGTGCCAGCAGCTTAGCGCAGGGCCCCTACGAGCAGTACTTC
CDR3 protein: CASSLAQGPYEQYF

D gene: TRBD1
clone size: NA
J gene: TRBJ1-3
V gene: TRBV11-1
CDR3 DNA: TGTGCCAGCAGCATTGTTTACGGACAGGGCGGTGGAAACACCATATATTTT
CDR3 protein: CASSIVYGQGGGNTIYF

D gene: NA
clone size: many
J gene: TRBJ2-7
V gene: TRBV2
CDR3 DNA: TGTGCCAGCAGTGACGGGGGAACCTACGAGCAGTACTTC
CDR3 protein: CASSDGGTYEQYF

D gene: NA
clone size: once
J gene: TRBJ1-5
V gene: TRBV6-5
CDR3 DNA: TGTGCCATCAGTTACTCGATCTTTTCAGTAAAGAGCAATCAGCCCCAGCATTTT
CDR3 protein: CAISYSIFSVKSNQPQHF

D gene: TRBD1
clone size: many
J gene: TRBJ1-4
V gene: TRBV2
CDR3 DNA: TGTGCCAGCCAAAGGGACAGAAATGAAAAACTGTTTTTT
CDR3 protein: CASQRDRNEKLFF

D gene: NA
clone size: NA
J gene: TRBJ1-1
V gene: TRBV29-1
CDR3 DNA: TGCAGTGCTAGAGATTTGGGACATCCAAACACTGAAGCTTTCTTT
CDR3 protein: CSARDLGHPNTEAFF

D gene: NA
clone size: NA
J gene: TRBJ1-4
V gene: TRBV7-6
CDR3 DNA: TGTGCCAGCAGCTTACTAGCGGTGGAAAAACTGTTTTTT
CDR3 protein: CASSLLAVEKLFF

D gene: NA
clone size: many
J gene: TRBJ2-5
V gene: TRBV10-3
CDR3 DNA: TGTGCCATCAGTGAAGGTGGGGGTGGAGAGACCCAGTACTTC
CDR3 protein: CAISEGGGGETQYF

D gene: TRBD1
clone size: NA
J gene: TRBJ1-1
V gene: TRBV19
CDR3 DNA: TGTGCCAGTAGCCTCAGGGGGGCTTTTAACACTGAAGCTTTCTTT
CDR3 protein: CASSLRGAFNTEAFF

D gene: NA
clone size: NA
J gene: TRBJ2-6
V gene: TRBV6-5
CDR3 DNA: TGTGCCAGCAGTTCCCGGTTCTCTGGGGCCAACGTCCTGACTTTC
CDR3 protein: CASSSRFSGANVLTF

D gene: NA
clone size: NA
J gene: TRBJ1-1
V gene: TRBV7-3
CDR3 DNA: TGTGCCAGCAGCTTAAACCCGGGGCTTGGGGACACTGAAGCTTTCTTT
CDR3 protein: CASSLNPGLGDTEAFF

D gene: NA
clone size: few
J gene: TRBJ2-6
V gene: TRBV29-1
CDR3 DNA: TGCAGCGTTGAAGAAAAAGGCCGGCTCTCTGGGGCCAACGTCCTGACTTTC
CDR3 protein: CSVEEKGRLSGANVLTF

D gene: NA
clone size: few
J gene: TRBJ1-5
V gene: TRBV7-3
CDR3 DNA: TGTGCCAGCAGCTTAAAGTTCCAGGGCCCTCAGCCCCAGCATTTT
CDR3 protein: CASSLKFQGPQPQHF

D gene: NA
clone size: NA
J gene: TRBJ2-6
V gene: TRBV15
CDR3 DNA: TGTGCCACCAGCAGAGACCGGGTATACTCTGGGGCCAACGTCCTGACTTTC
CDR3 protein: CATSRDRVYSGANVLTF

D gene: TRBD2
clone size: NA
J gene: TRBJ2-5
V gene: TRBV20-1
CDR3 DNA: TGCAGTGCCAGGAGGTCCAGCGGGAGACAAGAGACCCAGTACTTC
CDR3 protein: CSARRSSGRQETQYF

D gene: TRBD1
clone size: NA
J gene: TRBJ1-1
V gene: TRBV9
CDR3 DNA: TGTGCCAGCAGCACCCGACAGGGGTTGAACACTGAAGCTTTCTTT
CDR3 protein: CASSTRQGLNTEAFF

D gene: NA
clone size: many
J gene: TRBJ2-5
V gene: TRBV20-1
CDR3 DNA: TGCAGTGCTAGAGTCGGGCACGCGCCAGAGACCCAGTACTTC
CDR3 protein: CSARVGHAPETQYF

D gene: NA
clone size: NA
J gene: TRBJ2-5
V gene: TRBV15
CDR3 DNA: TGTGCCACCAGCCAAGCTGACGGGCCAAACCAAGAGACCCAGTACTTC
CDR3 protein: CATSQADGPNQETQYF

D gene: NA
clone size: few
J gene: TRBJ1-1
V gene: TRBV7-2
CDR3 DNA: TGTGCCAGCAGCTTCCGGAGGACTGAAGCTTTCTTT
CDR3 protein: CASSFRRTEAFF

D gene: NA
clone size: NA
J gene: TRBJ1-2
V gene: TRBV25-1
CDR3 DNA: TGTGCCAGCAGTGAATTTCGGGTACGGGGTGAGACCTTC
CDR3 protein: CASSEFRVRGETF

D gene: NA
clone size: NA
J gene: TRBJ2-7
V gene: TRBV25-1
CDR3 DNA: TGTGCCAGCAGGCCGACAGGTTCCTACGAGCAGTACTTC
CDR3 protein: CASRPTGSYEQYF

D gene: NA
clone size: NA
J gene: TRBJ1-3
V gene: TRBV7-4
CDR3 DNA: TGCGCCAGCAGCCAAATTGTGAGCTCTGGAAACACCATATATTTT
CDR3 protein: CASSQIVSSGNTIYF

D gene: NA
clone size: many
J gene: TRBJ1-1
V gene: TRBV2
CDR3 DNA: TGTGCCAGCATTTGGGGGGCGGAGGGCACTGAAGCTTTCTTT
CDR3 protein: CASIWGAEGTEAFF

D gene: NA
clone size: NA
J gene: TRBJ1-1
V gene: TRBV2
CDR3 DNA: TGTGCCAGCAGTGAACAGGGGCAGGGAGTTACTGAAGCTTTCTTT
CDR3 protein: CASSEQGQGVTEAFF

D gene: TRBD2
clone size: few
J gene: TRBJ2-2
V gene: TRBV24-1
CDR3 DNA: TGTGCCACCAGTGATTTCAGTCTAGCGGGAGCCGGGGAGCTGTTTTTT
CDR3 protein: CATSDFSLAGAGELFF

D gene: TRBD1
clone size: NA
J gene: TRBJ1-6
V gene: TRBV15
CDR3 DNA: TGTGCCACCAGCAGAGATAGGACAGGGGAATCTACCCTCCACTTT
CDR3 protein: CATSRDRTGESTLHF

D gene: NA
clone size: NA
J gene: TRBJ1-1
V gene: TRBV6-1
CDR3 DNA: TGTGCCAGCGGGAGCATTCCTGAAGCTTTCTTT
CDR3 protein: CASGSIPEAFF

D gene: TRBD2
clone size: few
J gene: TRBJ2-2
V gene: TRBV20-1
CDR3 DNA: TGCAGTGCACTAGCGGGAGGAACCGGGGAGCTGTTTTTT
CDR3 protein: CSALAGGTGELFF

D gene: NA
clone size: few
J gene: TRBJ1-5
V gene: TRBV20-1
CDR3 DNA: TGCAGTGCTAGAGATAATAAGGGGGAGGCTCAGCCCCAGCATTTT
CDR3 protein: CSARDNKGEAQPQHF

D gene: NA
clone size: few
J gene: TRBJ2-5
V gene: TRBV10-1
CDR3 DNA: TGCGCCAGCAGTGGGGCCGGGATCCTTCTAAAAGAGACCCAGTACTTC
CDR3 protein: CASSGAGILLKETQYF